This TCR beta chain comes out of a study of blood T cell repertoires in COVID-19. Study-wide context: From the United States, Italy and Spain came samples of acute and convalescent COVID-19. PBMCs, B-cell-depleted T cells, or T cells provided the cDNA or gDNA that made up the material.

V lost 3 bases, J lost 1 base, and 8 bases lay in between. CDR3 length: 13 residues. The V gene's germline CDR1 is SGHRS and CDR2 YFSETQ. Profiled with immunoSEQ multiplex PCR; TCRdb holds only in-frame clones, not every one. The data contain roughly 140,000 clones, roughly 80% of them singletons. The V and J genes are TRBV5-1 and TRBJ2-7; a weak D match, TRBD2 (5 bases). The sequence derives from a man aged 70-80 years who had recovered from COVID-19. The sample taken for sequencing was peripheral blood. CDR3 loop: CASSSGESYEQYF. The CDR3 nucleotides are TGCGCCAGCAGCTCCGGGGAGTCCTACGAGCAGTACTTC.